The 7 T cell receptor beta chains below all came from one sample that was sequenced in a study. MiXCR, run by TCRdb on the 5' RACE reads, gives a single entry per CDR3 protein. Found here are 60,000 to 65,000 distinct CDR3 sequences, 20% to 25% of them singletons; the top ten hold more than 2.5%. Sequencing was performed on memory CD4+ T cells sorted from a lymph node. Subset meaning: memory CD4+ T cells, CD4+CD45RO+CD25-. All receptors come from a female donor with breast cancer.

There are many counts of this clonotype. V gene TRBV4-1 combines with J gene TRBJ1-2; possible D gene TRBD1, 6 bases. CDR3 length: 15 residues. In germline, CDR1 is MGHRA, CDR2 YSYEKL. With 1 base removed from V and 5 bases from J, the gap between germline ends came to 14 bases. This CDR3 is CASSQVGGLAYGYTF. DNA for the CDR3: TGCGCCAGCAGCCAAGTCGGGGGGCTAGCATATGGCTACACCTTC.

This clonotype was seen only a few times. The V call is TRBV2, the J call TRBJ2-7; 9 bases fit TRBD1. The germline V gene encodes CDR1 SNHLY and CDR2 FYNNEI. Losses at the gene ends were 5 bases for V and 0 bases for J; bases not matched to a gene: 2. The CDR3 is 14 residues long. Written as DNA, the CDR3 is TGTGCCAGCAGTTACAGGGGGCACTCCTACGAGCAGTACTTC. Amino acids: CASSYRGHSYEQYF.

The chain joins TRBV28 to TRBJ1-2; D perhaps matches TRBD1 (6 bases). The germline V gene encodes CDR1 MDHEN and CDR2 SYDVKM. The CDR3 has 19 residues. The V and J ends lost 5 bases and 4 bases respectively, with 29 bases between them. CDR3 sequence: CASSLSTLPGGTTFYGYTF. The CDR3, as DNA: TGTGCCAGCAGTCTCTCAACCCTCCCCGGGGGGACAACCTTCTATGGCTACACCTTC.

CDR3 sequence (DNA): TGCGCCAGCAGCTTGGTTACGGGAGGTACAGATACGCAGTATTTT. Its protein product is CASSLVTGGTDTQYF. The chain links TRBV5-1 to TRBJ2-3, with 7 bases that match TRBD2. The germline CDR1 and CDR2 sequences are SGHRS and YFSETQ. Unmatched junction bases numbered 4, after V lost 0 bases and J lost 3 bases. The CDR3 has 15 amino acids.

With respect to this clonotype: A read error may be the cause here, since a much bigger clone is one base away. The chain links TRBV5-1 to TRBJ2-2; D possibly corresponds to TRBD2 (5 bases). The CDR3 has 17 residues. CDR1 and CDR2 (germline): SGHRS, YFSETQ. The CDR3 nucleotides read TGCGCCAGCAGCGAGGCACCCCAAACCACGAACACCGGGGAGCTGTTGTTT. Protein sequence: CASSEAPQTTNTGELLF.

The chain carries TRBV6-1 and TRBJ1-1, with D maybe TRBD1 (6 bases). Trimming stripped 5 bases from V and 5 bases from J, with 18 bases between. The CDR3 runs to 15 residues. The germline V gene encodes CDR1 MNHNS and CDR2 SASEGT. CDR3 sequence (DNA): TGTGCCAGCAGTAAGAGCTCGCACAGGGAAACTGAAGCTTTCTTT. This encodes CASSKSSHRETEAFF.

In this sample, this clonotype turned up many times. The genes are TRBV5-1 and TRBJ2-7; maybe TRBD1 (6 bases). V was trimmed by 4 bases and J by 10 bases, leaving 24 bases between them. CDR3 length: 15 amino acids. Germline V gene lookup returns CDR1 SGHRS and CDR2 YFSETQ. In nucleotides, the CDR3 is TGCGCCAGCAGCCCCTCGGGACATGAGGTATCGGGTCAGTACTTC. Amino acid sequence: CASSPSGHEVSGQYF.